The 25 T cell receptor beta chains listed next were all sequenced from one sample in a study of beta chain features in type 1 diabetes. Every bit of the isolated RNA underwent reverse transcription, so sequencing read expressed TCRB transcripts. The data were produced by immunoSEQ multiplex PCR, yet TCRdb's version contains in-frame clones alone and is incomplete. The repertoire holds around 290,000 clones, with under 8.5% as singletons. The sequenced sample was central memory CD4+ T cells from blood. The receptors shown here come from a young woman in good health.

In its sample, this clone was seen a few times. The chain has TRBV27 and TRBJ2-6, with 14 bases fitting TRBD2. The trim removed 11 bases at V and 0 bases at J, leaving 12 bases unmatched. The CDR3 is made up of 19 amino acids. From germline, CDR1 is MNHEY and CDR2 SMNVEV (reference sequence). CDR3 bases: TGTGCCGGAGCCGGGACTAGCGGGGGAAAACCCTCTGGGGCCAACGTCCTGACTTTC. Amino acids: CAGAGTSGGKPSGANVLTF.

The genes are TRBV4-2 and TRBJ2-5; a weak D match, TRBD2 (6 bases). The length of the CDR3 is 15 residues. Germline lookup yields CDR1 LGHNA and CDR2 YNFKEQ. V lost 4 bases and J 5 bases, leaving 17 bases between the germline ends. The CDR3 DNA is TGTGCCAGCAGCCCTGTGGGGGGACGGGGGGAGACCCAGTACTTC. It yields the protein CASSPVGGRGETQYF.

This chain uses TRBV7-3 with TRBJ1-1, with D possibly matching TRBD1 (5 bases). V dropped 0 bases and J dropped 3 bases, with 8 bases sitting between them. The CDR3 has 14 residues. CDR1 is SGHTA, CDR2 FQGTGA, per germline. The CDR3 here is CASSLTGEYTEAFF. The DNA for the CDR3 is TGTGCCAGCAGCTTAACAGGGGAATACACTGAAGCTTTCTTT.

A word on this clone: Germline and junction disagree at one end, which may indicate a read error. V is TRBV2 and J is TRBJ2-7, with D perhaps matching TRBD2 (7 bases). Germline CDR1 is SNHLY and CDR2 is FYNNEI. The CDR3 contains 11 residues. CDR3 in amino acids: CASSVSGGLLF. The CDR3 DNA reads as TGTGCCAGCAGTGTCTCGGGGGGCTTACTCTTC.

The gene calls are TRBV30 and TRBJ1-1; D might be TRBD1 (6 bases). The ends were cut back, 7 bases at V and 1 base at J, with 19 bases in the middle. The CDR3 extends over 15 amino acids. Germline V gene data show CDR1 as GTSNPN and CDR2 as SVGIG (reference sequence). The CDR3 loop is CASGSRGLGNTEAFF. CDR3 nucleotide sequence: TGTGCCTCGGGTAGTAGGGGGTTGGGGAACACTGAAGCTTTCTTT.

A few counts support this clone. The J gene is TRBJ1-5, the V gene TRBV4-3; D gene ambiguous. The CDR3 covers 15 residues. Germline values: CDR1 LGHNA, CDR2 YSLEER. The ends were cut back, 5 bases at V and 6 bases at J, with 17 bases in the middle. This chain's CDR3 is CASSLDGQAGQPQHF. As DNA, the CDR3 is TGCGCCAGCAGCTTGGATGGTCAGGCGGGTCAGCCCCAGCATTTT.

This chain links TRBV21-1 with TRBJ2-7. TRBV21-1 is marked as a pseudogene. The CDR3 has 17 residues. The CDR3 region has the DNA TGTGCCAGCAGCACAACACCCCGGGACGGAAATTTCTACGAGCAGTACTTC. Its protein product is CASSTTPRDGNFYEQYF.

This clone was observed a few times. This chain connects TRBV7-2 to TRBJ2-2; the match to TRBD1 covers 9 bases. The CDR3 covers 15 residues. From germline, CDR1 is SGHTA and CDR2 FQGNSA. V shed 4 bases, J shed 7 bases, and the junction held 7 bases outside the gene matches. The CDR3 region is CASSSNRGPSGELFF. Written as DNA, the CDR3 is TGTGCCAGCAGCTCCAACAGGGGGCCTAGCGGGGAGCTGTTTTTT.

V gene TRBV18 combines with J gene TRBJ1-5; 7 bases line up with TRBD1. Looked up from germline, CDR1 is KGHSH and CDR2 is LQKENI. This CDR3 is built from 17 residues. V dropped 5 bases and J dropped 1; count of bases not matched to a gene: 11. CDR3 protein: CASSTDRAAFSNQPQHF. The CDR3 DNA reads TGTGCCAGCTCAACCGACAGGGCCGCTTTCAGCAATCAGCCCCAGCATTTT.

This chain joins TRBV19 and TRBJ1-2; 8 bases agree with TRBD1. Trimming removed 7 bases from V and 0 bases from J; junction bases left unmatched: 13. CDR1 and CDR2 (germline): LNHDA, SQIVND (reference sequence). The CDR3 totals 17 residues. The CDR3 nucleotides are TGTGCCAGTACCAACCCGGGTGGACAGGGAGCTAACTATGGCTACACCTTC. As protein: CASTNPGGQGANYGYTF.

In this sample, this clone turned up a few times. The chain couples TRBV5-1 to TRBJ2-3, with D hard to call. Germline lookup yields CDR1 SGHRS and CDR2 YFSETQ. Trimming removed 1 base from V and 1 base from J, with 13 bases in between. The CDR3 spans 16 residues. The DNA of the CDR3 is TGCGCCAGCAGCTTGATTTCGGGCGTCGGCACAGATACGCAGTATTTT. Translation: CASSLISGVGTDTQYF.

This clone appeared a few times. This sequence joins TRBV5-5 and TRBJ2-6, with D unclear. The CDR3 covers 17 residues. The germline gives CDR1 SGHKS, CDR2 YYEKEE (reference sequence). V shed 2 bases and J shed 0 bases, with 12 bases lying between them. In DNA, the CDR3 is TGTGCCAGCAGCTTCCGGGTCCTCAGCTCTGGGGCCAACGTCCTGACTTTC. Amino acids: CASSFRVLSSGANVLTF.

This sequence joins TRBV7-9 and TRBJ1-5; D gene ambiguous. Germline V CDR1 and CDR2: SEHNR, FQNEAQ (reference sequence). CDR3 size: 16 residues. Trimming left V 5 bases short and J 1 base short, with 15 bases between. CDR3 in amino acids: CASSQHAGGSNQPQHF. The CDR3, as DNA: TGTGCCAGCAGCCAACATGCGGGCGGAAGCAATCAGCCCCAGCATTTT.

The chain joins TRBV7-6 to TRBJ2-7; D not resolved. The CDR3 totals 9 residues. Germline loops: CDR1 SGHVS, CDR2 FNYEAQ. The CDR3 DNA reads TGTGCCAGCAGCATCCGCACCCCCGTC. It specifies CASSIRTPV.

This clone was counted a few times. The chain couples TRBV9 to TRBJ2-2; D might be TRBD1 (5 bases). Germline loops: CDR1 SGDLS, CDR2 YYNGEE. The CDR3 totals 20 residues. V was cut by 0 bases and J by 0 bases, with 21 bases left in between. The CDR3 nucleotides are TGTGCCAGCAGCGTAGGAGAAGGGGTCACCATCCTTACGAACACCGGGGAGCTGTTTTTT. Amino acid sequence: CASSVGEGVTILTNTGELFF.

The V call is TRBV6-6, the J call TRBJ2-1; 9 bases line up with TRBD1. CDR3 length: 15 amino acids. Germline-derived CDR1 and CDR2 are MNHNY and SVGAGI (reference sequence). Losses at the gene ends were 6 bases for V and 4 bases for J; bases not matched to a gene: 7. In DNA, the CDR3 is TGTGCCAGCAGCCTCGGACAGGGGAAGTACAATGAGCAGTTCTTC. Protein product: CASSLGQGKYNEQFF.

In DNA, the CDR3 is TGTGCCAGCAGCGTAACAGCCTCAAACACTGAAGCTTTCTTT. It is translated as CASSVTASNTEAFF. This rearrangement joins TRBV9 to TRBJ1-1; D remains unclear. Germline V gives CDR1 SGDLS, CDR2 YYNGEE. Trimming left V 1 base short and J 2 bases short, with 9 bases between. The CDR3 sequence is 14 residues long. Full variable domain (outside the CDR3, taken from reference TRBV9 and TRBJ1-1): DSGVTQTPKHLITATGQRVTLRCSPRSGDLSVYWYQQSLDQGLQFLIQYYNGEERAKGNILERFSAQQFPDLHSELNLSSLELGDSALYFCASSVTASNTEAFFGQGTRLTVV.

This chain links TRBV6-1 with TRBJ2-1, with D possibly matching TRBD1 (5 bases). Germline-derived CDR1 and CDR2 are MNHNS and SASEGT. V was shortened by 2 bases and J by 6 bases, with 14 bases between the two germline ends. The CDR3 extends over 15 amino acids. The CDR3 DNA reads TGTGCCAGCAGTGAATCGGCAGGGTGGAGCAATGAGCAGTTCTTC. Amino acids: CASSESAGWSNEQFF.

This clone was counted a few times. This chain joins TRBV18 and TRBJ1-1; D remains ambiguous. CDR3 length: 15 residues. Germline assignment: CDR1 KGHSH and CDR2 LQKENI. V dropped 0 bases and J dropped 6 bases, with 14 bases sitting between them. CDR3 protein: CASSPPSRTVPEAFF. In nucleotides, the CDR3 is TGTGCCAGCTCACCACCGTCGCGGACCGTCCCTGAAGCTTTCTTT.

In this sample, this clone turned up a few times. This chain links TRBV7-7 with TRBJ2-1; 9 nucleotides agree with TRBD1. The CDR3 runs to 15 residues. The germline gives CDR1 SSHAT, CDR2 FNYEAQ (reference sequence). J was trimmed by 9 bases and V by 4 bases; bases with no gene match: 10. CDR3 bases: TGTGCCAGCAGCTCCGGGACAGGGTCATTCGGTGAGCAGTTCTTC. Amino acid sequence: CASSSGTGSFGEQFF.

V usage is TRBV29-1 and J usage is TRBJ2-3, with 7 bases that match TRBD2. The ends lost 7 bases at V and 1 base at J; junction bases unmatched: 8. CDR1 SQVTM and CDR2 ANQGSEA come from the germline V gene. There are 14 residues in the CDR3. DNA of the CDR3: TGCAGCGGGGGAGCGGGATTGGGCACAGATACGCAGTATTTT. This codes for CSGGAGLGTDTQYF.

This clone was detected a few times. This chain connects TRBV13 to TRBJ2-7; tentatively, D is TRBD1 or TRBD2 (7 bases each). Germline V gives CDR1 PRHDT, CDR2 FYEKMQ (reference sequence). V lost 5 bases to trimming and J lost 1 base, with 12 bases between them. This CDR3 comprises 14 residues. Here the CDR3 DNA reads TGTGCCAGCAGCCCAGGGGGGGTTTCCTACGAGCAGTACTTC. Protein sequence: CASSPGGVSYEQYF.

This clone has a handful of counts. V gene TRBV28 combines with J gene TRBJ1-2; D ambiguous. CDR3 length: 15 amino acids. Germline CDR1 is MDHEN and CDR2 is SYDVKM. Trimming shortened V by 5 bases and J by 7 bases, and 20 bases separated the two germline ends. As DNA, the CDR3 is TGTGCCAGCAGTATTAACCCCGGGCAGTATCTTGGCTACACCTTC. Protein: CASSINPGQYLGYTF.

The chain links TRBV11-2 to TRBJ2-2; D is uncertain. Per the germline V gene, CDR1 is SGHAT and CDR2 is FQNNGV. The CDR3 runs to 13 residues. The V end was cut by 8 bases, the J end by 0 bases, with 7 bases between. The CDR3 loop reads CASVNPNTGELFF. The CDR3 DNA reads TGTGCCAGCGTGAATCCGAACACCGGGGAGCTGTTTTTT.

CDR3 sequence (DNA): TGTGCCAGCTCCTCGCAGGGGCACACTGAAGCTTTCTTT. Translated: CASSSQGHTEAFF. The chain joins TRBV18 to TRBJ1-1; the D gene is possibly TRBD1 (6 bases). Per the germline V gene, CDR1 is KGHSH and CDR2 is LQKENI. V lost 6 bases to trimming and J lost 3 bases, with 11 bases between them. CDR3 length: 13 amino acids.